The T cell receptor (beta chain) described here comes from a study of regulatory T cells in long-lasting Graves disease (dated by TCRdb to the early 2020s). For the study in its entirety: Antithyroid drugs had been taken for less than 3 months by newly diagnosed Graves' disease patients. This study used TCR sequencing and RNA sequencing of peripheral blood to compare persistent Graves' disease patients against newly diagnosed Graves' disease patients. A total of about 33 samples were covered by TCR sequencing, comprising roughly 13 persistent and around 20 newly diagnosed Graves' disease patients. The study was conducted in China and was registered as a clinical trial.

CDR1 SEHNR and CDR2 FQNEAQ were looked up in the germline V gene (reference sequence). Trimming removed 6 bases from V and 4 bases from J, leaving 12 bases between the germline ends. The CDR3 holds 14 amino acids from the cysteine to the phenylalanine. This entry keeps only the CDR3 DNA: 42 bases, framed from base 1. This clonotype was detected a few times. Its cognate antigen has yet to be identified. One base away there is no much larger clone; base qualities are not given. The sample's time point label, decoded: newly diagnosed GD, antithyroid drugs for less than 3 months. RNA was extracted from PBMCs in TRIzol for both TCR sequencing and RNA sequencing. Graves' disease was diagnosed according to American Thyroid Association guidelines. Patients for the study were recruited at an endocrinology department in Xi'an, China. Each patient gave roughly 8.4 milliliters of peripheral blood, collected in an EDTA anticoagulant tube. Ficoll Paque Plus density gradient separation was used to isolate PBMCs, and no further T cell sorting was performed. An Agilent 2100 Bioanalyzer and agarose gel were used to check RNA quality, and a NanoDrop 2000 was used to measure RNA concentration.

The library was made by multiplex PCR. Sequenced on an Illumina HiSeq 4000. To build TCR beta libraries, CDR3 regions were amplified by Arm-PCR using iRepertoire HTBI primers. Before sequencing, the PCR products went through gel purification. As for the authors' bioinformatics: Gene usage analysis of CDR3 amino acid clonotypes relied on the 60 to 65 TRBV and 12 to 15 TRBJ segments identified across samples. Filtered high-quality paired reads were merged into contigs using COPE and FqMerger. BLAST was used to align contigs to the IMGT TRBV, TRBD and TRBJ reference genes, and CDR3 was defined following IMGT. Highly expanded clones were defined as clonotypes with a frequency above 0.1%. Shannon entropy served as the measure of repertoire diversity, while the Gini coefficient captured V-J evenness. Clonotypes shared by more than one individual were considered public. The public reads were reanalyzed by TCRdb: fastp trimming at Q25, MiXCR alignment, in-frame beta chains only. Each record represents a unique CDR3 protein, reported with the most common genes and DNA among its rows. The V and J calls and clone size come from TCRdb's table, not from the authors' own analysis. The sample profile shows about 520,000 distinct CDR3 sequences; more than 10% of them were found once. The ten top clones hold around 10% of the sample.

Here is what the overall study found, with its caveats: Persistent disease showed preferential use of TRBV28, TRBJ1-2 and TRBJ2-5, whereas newly diagnosed disease favored TRBV20-1 and TRBJ2-1. Persistent Graves' disease patients showed lower TCR Shannon entropy and fewer highly expanded clones than newly diagnosed patients, suggesting clonal expansion. Only the TCR beta chain was sequenced and analyzed. A larger number of public clonotypes was shared among persistent patients (2,741) than among newly diagnosed patients (roughly 970). The small sample size was acknowledged by the authors as a limitation that may reduce accuracy. Peripheral blood alone was examined, since thyroid tissue, which constituted the primary lesion, could not be accessed.

These data were also filed under a second study, of T cells in Graves' hyperthyroidism and ophthalmopathy. The second study's paper adds: Stable Graves' hyperthyroidism was defined as no progression to ophthalmopathy during 18 months of follow-up. Hyperthyroidism patients were newly diagnosed, with disease duration under 2 months, and aged 18 to 65 years. Patients with uncontrolled infections, other autoimmune diseases, pregnancy or lactation were excluded. Diagnoses relied on clinical symptoms, serum thyroxine and TRAb, thyroid ultrasound and orbital computed tomography. For the first round of RT-PCR on the TCR CDR3, the HTBI primer set was used together with the Qiagen OneStep RT-PCR kit. Most expanded thyroid clonotypes (frequency above 0.001) were also detected in blood, a finding suggesting that blood repertoires may reflect thyroid immune responses. A 13 V-J signature model separated ophthalmopathy from stable hyperthyroidism, with approximately 87% sensitivity and roughly 84% specificity in cross-validation and 80%/75% in testing. In validation, progression to ophthalmopathy was predicted by the model with nearly 71% sensitivity and about 72% specificity, a median of around 5.9 months before onset. To identify TCR V-J signatures that set the groups apart, the researchers used a discovery cohort of about a hundred patients, made up of 40 to 45 with Graves' ophthalmopathy and about 55 with stable Graves' hyperthyroidism. Whether ophthalmopathy could be predicted prospectively was tested in an independent validation cohort made up of about 20 hyperthyroidism patients plus 17 patients who later progressed to ophthalmopathy. The approximately 100 discovery patients were randomly divided into training and test sets at a 7:3 ratio. Thyroid tissue and blood T-cell repertoires from several Graves' hyperthyroidism patients were also compared in the study. After sampling, hyperthyroidism patients received methimazole starting at 30 mg daily, and ophthalmopathy patients received high-dose intravenous methylprednisolone. Libraries were constructed in a second round of multiplex PCR, after which size selection and purification were carried out. Paired-end sequencing of the libraries was performed with 100 bp reads on an Illumina HiSeq2000. Raw data were processed with SOAPnuke, discarding reads with adapters, uncalled bases, mean Phred below 15, or no exact constant-primer or identifier match. COPE v1.2.5 was used to merge high-quality paired reads, and clonotypes were defined as unique nucleotide sequences. MiTCR v1.1 was used to align the clonotypes against IMGT TRBV, TRBD and TRBJ reference segments. Only V-J combinations with frequency above 0.0001, covering about 99% of repertoires, were analysed. A TCS score was defined as the ratio of F50 (clonal expansion) to E x V (chaos), with BLOSUM62-based TCRdist applied between CDR3 peptides within each V-J. Welch's t-statistics and random forest reduced fewer than 600 V-J features to 13, which were used in a naive Bayes classifier (R e1071). Sample size was not statistically predetermined, and investigators were not blinded to group allocation. The paper reports TCR Vbeta CDR3 sequencing of approximately 140 peripheral blood samples: 43 ophthalmopathy, approximately 74 hyperthyroidism and around 17 progressor patients.

The chain is assembled from TRBV7-9 and TRBJ2-2; the D gene is perhaps TRBD2, on 6 matching bases. The TCR originated in a woman aged 25 to 39 with Graves disease. Donor details come from another sample of the same person, matched by shared clones. The starting material was peripheral blood mononuclear cells (PBMCs), obtained at new diagnosis, from a patient treated with antithyroid drugs. For the CDR3, the sequence is CASRGGSGTGELFF. The nucleotides are TGTGCCAGCAGGGGGGGATCCGGCACCGGGGAGCTGTTTTTT.